What follows are 21 T cell receptor beta chains derived from one specimen sequenced in a study of CD8 T cells in Susac syndrome. The RNA, 0.5 to 1 ug, was put through reverse transcription using random hexamers. MiXCR, run by TCRdb on the immunoSEQ multiplex PCR reads, gives a single entry per CDR3 protein. The sample has 300,000 or so distinct CDR3 sequences, 90% to 95% seen once. Sequencing was done on a sample of CD4+ T cells from PBMCs. The receptor set was obtained from a human donor with multiple sclerosis.

DNA for the CDR3: TGTGCCAGCAGCCAAGTCAGGTCGCGTTCACCCCTCCACTTT. It yields the protein CASSQVRSRSPLHF. This chain joins TRBV3-1 and TRBJ1-6; D not certain. This CDR3 contains 14 residues. Germline lookup yields CDR1 LGHDT and CDR2 YNNKEL (reference sequence). With 1 base removed from V and 9 bases from J, the gap between germline ends came to 10 bases. The variable domain in full, with the rest retrieved from reference TRBV3-1 and TRBJ1-6, is DTAVSQTPKYLVTQMGNDKSIKCEQNLGHDTMYWYKQDSKKFLKIMFSYNNKELIINETVPNRFSPKSPDKAHLNLHINSLELGDSAVYFCASSQVRSRSPLHFGNGTRLTVT.

The chain couples TRBV5-1 to TRBJ1-6; D unclear. Trimming stripped 4 bases from V and 3 bases from J, with 5 bases between. The V gene's germline CDR1 is SGHRS and CDR2 YFSETQ. This CDR3 has 13 amino acids. As DNA, the CDR3 is TGCGCCAGCAGCCTCAACTATAATTCACCCCTCCACTTT. Its protein is CASSLNYNSPLHF.

V usage is TRBV5-1 and J usage is TRBJ2-2, with D possibly being TRBD2 (5 bases). Germline lookup yields CDR1 SGHRS and CDR2 YFSETQ. The CDR3 is 17 residues long. Trimming cost V 1 base and J 0 bases, with 13 bases left between them. As DNA, the CDR3 is TGCGCCAGCAGCTTGTTGGTAGCGTCCGCGAACACCGGGGAGCTGTTTTTT. This gives the protein CASSLLVASANTGELFF.

The rearrangement joins TRBV6-2 or TRBV6-3 to TRBJ2-5; 9 positions agree with TRBD2. This CDR3 has 15 residues. Germline CDR1 reads MNHEY; CDR2 reads SVGEGT. The V segment lost 0 bases and the J segment 5 bases; nucleotides outside the gene matches: 4. The CDR3 sequence: CASSYSSGSQETQYF. The CDR3 nucleotides read TGTGCCAGCAGTTACTCTAGCGGGAGCCAGGAGACCCAGTACTTC.

The rearrangement links TRBV3-1 to TRBJ2-3; D uncertain. The CDR3 is made up of 14 amino acids. Germline-derived CDR1 and CDR2 are LGHDT and YNNKEL (reference sequence). Trimming took 0 bases from V and 7 from J, leaving 11 bases between them. The CDR3 spells CASSQDAGGYTQYF. CDR3 DNA sequence: TGTGCCAGCAGCCAAGATGCCGGTGGATATACGCAGTATTTT.

The chain combines TRBV11-2 with TRBJ2-3; 10 positions agree with TRBD2. CDR3 length: 18 residues. V shed 1 base and J 0 bases; nucleotides not matched to a gene: 7. Per the germline V gene, CDR1 is SGHAT and CDR2 is FQNNGV. Written as DNA, the CDR3 is TGTGCCAGCAGCTTAGTTCCAGGACTAGCGGTTAGCACAGATACGCAGTATTTT. This sequence encodes CASSLVPGLAVSTDTQYF.

CDR3 residues: CASFRAGRSGYTF. CDR3 bases: TGTGCCAGCTTCCGAGCAGGAAGGAGCGGCTACACCTTC. The V and J genes are TRBV28 and TRBJ1-2; no firm D call. This CDR3 has 13 amino acids. Germline values: CDR1 MDHEN, CDR2 SYDVKM. Trimming took 8 bases from V and 8 from J, leaving 18 bases between them.

The chain combines TRBV7-2 with TRBJ2-5; D is unclear. V lost 6 bases and J lost 1, with 9 bases in between. Per germline, CDR1 SGHTA and CDR2 FQGNSA. This CDR3 has 13 residues. CDR3 in amino acids: CASRSPPQETQYF. The DNA for the CDR3 is TGTGCCAGCAGGTCTCCGCCCCAAGAGACCCAGTACTTC.

The chain couples TRBV7-9 to TRBJ1-2, with no clear D. Germline CDR1 is SEHNR and CDR2 is FQNEAQ (reference sequence). Trimming pared 7 bases from V and 6 bases from J, leaving 12 bases between. The CDR3 covers 12 residues. The CDR3 region is CASTSNTHGYTF. The DNA of the CDR3 is TGTGCCAGCACGTCGAACACGCATGGCTACACCTTC.

J is TRBJ1-2 and V is TRBV6-1, with a weak D call TRBD1 (5 bases). Trimming pared 6 bases from V and 4 bases from J, leaving 12 bases between. Germline V lookup: CDR1 MNHNS, CDR2 SASEGT. The CDR3 has 13 residues. CDR3 bases: TGTGCCAGCAGGACTCCGGGGCGCTATGGCTACACCTTC. This codes for CASRTPGRYGYTF.

This rearrangement joins TRBV19 to TRBJ2-5; D not resolved. Germline CDR1 is LNHDA and CDR2 is SQIVND (reference sequence). The CDR3 has 16 amino acids. The V end was cut by 5 bases, the J end by 5 bases, with 21 bases between. The CDR3: CASSSLGSLTRETQYF. The CDR3 bases are TGTGCCAGTAGTTCCCTGGGCAGTTTAACGAGGGAGACCCAGTACTTC. The variable domain in full, with the rest retrieved from reference TRBV19 and TRBJ2-5, is DGGITQSPKYLFRKEGQNVTLSCEQNLNHDAMYWYRQDPGQGLRLIYYSQIVNDFQKGDIAEGYSVSREKKESFPLTVTSAQKNPTAFYLCASSSLGSLTRETQYFGPGTRLLVL.

This chain's CDR3 is CASKSRGGAADNSPLHF. CDR3 sequence (DNA): TGTGCCAGCAAATCTCGGGGTGGGGCGGCAGATAATTCACCCCTCCACTTT. V is TRBV2 and J is TRBJ1-6; a weak D match, TRBD1 (5 bases). The CDR3 spans 17 residues. Germline V CDR1 and CDR2: SNHLY, FYNNEI. The V and J ends lost 7 bases and 5 bases respectively, with 21 bases between them.

V and J are TRBV30 and TRBJ2-1; 8 bases align to TRBD1. The CDR3 is 14 residues long. From germline, CDR1 is GTSNPN and CDR2 SVGIG (reference sequence). V was clipped by 0 bases and J by 8 bases; unmatched bases: 6. CDR3 protein: CAWSVGQGFHEQFF. In nucleotides, the CDR3 is TGTGCCTGGAGTGTAGGACAGGGTTTCCATGAGCAGTTCTTC. The full variable domain, with the rest looked up from reference TRBV30 and TRBJ2-1, is SQTIHQWPATLVQPVGSPLSLECTVEGTSNPNLYWYRQAAGRGLQLLFYSVGIGQISSEVPQNLSASRPQDRQFILSSKKLLLSDSGFYLCAWSVGQGFHEQFFGPGTRLTVL.

This chain joins TRBV5-6 and TRBJ1-1, with 7 bases that match TRBD1. CDR1 is SGHDT and CDR2 is YYEEEE in the germline V gene. V shed 4 bases and J 1 base; nucleotides not matched to a gene: 7. The CDR3 contains 15 residues. This CDR3 reads CASSRRQGWNTEAFF. The CDR3 bases are TGTGCCAGCAGCCGGCGACAGGGATGGAACACTGAAGCTTTCTTT.

The chain recombines TRBV13 with TRBJ2-1; 8 nucleotides match TRBD1. Per the germline V gene, CDR1 is PRHDT and CDR2 is FYEKMQ (reference sequence). Losses at the gene ends were 5 bases for V and 5 bases for J; bases not matched to a gene: 11. There are 16 residues in the CDR3. The DNA of the CDR3 is TGTGCCAGCAGCCCACGGACAGGGAAGGGCGACAATGAGCAGTTCTTC. Protein sequence: CASSPRTGKGDNEQFF.

The chain recombines TRBV5-4 with TRBJ1-2; 9 bases line up with TRBD1. The CDR3 is 15 amino acids. The ends lost 2 bases at V and 3 bases at J; junction bases unmatched: 5. Germline loops: CDR1 SGHNT, CDR2 YYREEE (reference sequence). CDR3 DNA: TGTGCCAGCAGCTTCCCGACAGGGGGGGACTATGGCTACACCTTC. It is translated as CASSFPTGGDYGYTF.

The count of this clonotype is one. The chain joins TRBV12-3 or TRBV12-4 to TRBJ2-3; no clear D gene. V was shortened by 3 bases and J by 6 bases, with 7 bases between the two germline ends. This CDR3 contains 12 residues. This chain's CDR3 is CASSFLGDTQYF. DNA for the CDR3: TGTGCCAGCAGTTTTCTGGGGGATACGCAGTATTTT.

The gene calls are TRBV7-2 and TRBJ2-2; no clear D gene. CDR3 length equals 14 residues. V lost 5 bases and J lost 8, with 15 bases in between. CDR1 and CDR2 (germline): SGHTA, FQGNSA. The CDR3 DNA reads as TGTGCCAGCAGCGCGAGAGGCCCCGCGGGGGAGCTGTTTTTT. The encoded protein is CASSARGPAGELFF.

This chain joins TRBV29-1 and TRBJ2-7; D gene uncertain. Germline loops: CDR1 SQVTM, CDR2 ANQGSEA. V was cut by 2 bases and J by 4 bases, with 18 bases left in between. This CDR3 is built from 15 residues. The CDR3 region is CSVEPGGGRMYEQYF. CDR3 sequence (DNA): TGCAGCGTTGAACCGGGTGGCGGACGGATGTACGAGCAGTACTTC.

CDR3 loop: CASSPFQGGGATEQYF. In nucleotides, the CDR3 is TGTGCCAGCTCACCATTCCAAGGAGGGGGGGCGACCGAGCAGTACTTC. V is TRBV18 and J is TRBJ2-7; TRBD2 is a possible D gene (7 bases). Per germline, CDR1 KGHSH and CDR2 LQKENI. Trimming pared 2 bases from V and 6 bases from J, leaving 20 bases between. This CDR3 region has 16 residues.

The gene calls are TRBV27 and TRBJ2-5; D might be TRBD1 (7 bases). Trimming removed 7 bases from V and 5 bases from J, with 17 bases in between. This CDR3 region has 14 residues. Germline CDR1 and CDR2: MNHEY and SMNVEV (reference sequence). DNA for the CDR3: TGTGCCAGCAACCCAGGGGGGCTAGTGGAGACCCAGTACTTC. This gives the protein CASNPGGLVETQYF.